This T cell receptor (beta chain) was found in a study of T-cell reconstitution after alpha-beta-depleted transplantation in children. Molecular barcoding with unique molecular identifiers was used for the TCRbeta library. TCRdb fed the PCR reads into MiXCR, producing one record per CDR3 protein. The sample consists of hundreds of thousands of distinct CDR3 sequences, approximately 17% of them appearing once. This clonotype has only a few counts. Losses at the gene ends were 6 bases for V and 7 bases for J; bases not matched to a gene: 3. There are 12 residues in the CDR3. Germline lookup yields CDR1 ENHRY and CDR2 SYGVKD.

This chain connects TRBV10-3 to TRBJ2-7, with TRBD1 identical over 10 bases. The specimen comprised PBMCs from the stem cell graft donor, sampled from the stem cell graft. This sequence was found in a human donor who donated a stem cell graft to a child with acute myeloid leukemia. The CDR3, as DNA: TGTGCCATCAGCGGGACAGGGGAAGAGCAGTACTTC. It specifies CAISGTGEEQYF.